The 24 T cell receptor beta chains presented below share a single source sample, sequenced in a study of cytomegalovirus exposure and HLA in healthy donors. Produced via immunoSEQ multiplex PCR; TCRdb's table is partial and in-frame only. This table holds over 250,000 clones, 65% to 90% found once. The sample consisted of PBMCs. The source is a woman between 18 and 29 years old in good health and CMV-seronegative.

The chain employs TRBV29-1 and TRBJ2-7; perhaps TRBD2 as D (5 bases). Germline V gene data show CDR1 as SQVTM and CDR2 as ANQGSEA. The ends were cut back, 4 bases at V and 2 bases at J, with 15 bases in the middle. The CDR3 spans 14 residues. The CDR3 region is CSVVSRESPYEQYF. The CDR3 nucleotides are TGCAGCGTTGTCTCTAGGGAGTCCCCCTACGAGCAGTACTTC.

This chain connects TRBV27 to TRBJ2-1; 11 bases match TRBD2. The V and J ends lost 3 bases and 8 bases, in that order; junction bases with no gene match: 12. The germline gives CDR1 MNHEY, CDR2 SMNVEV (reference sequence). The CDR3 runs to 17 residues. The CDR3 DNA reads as TGTGCCAGCAGTTTCAAACCCACTAGCGGGAGTGCGGATGAGCAGTTCTTC. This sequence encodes CASSFKPTSGSADEQFF.

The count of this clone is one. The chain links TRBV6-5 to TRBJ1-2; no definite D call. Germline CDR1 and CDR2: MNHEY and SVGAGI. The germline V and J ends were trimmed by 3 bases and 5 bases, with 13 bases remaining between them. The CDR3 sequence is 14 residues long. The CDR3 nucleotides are TGTGCCAGCAGTTATTCAGGCAGAACTTATGGCTACACCTTC. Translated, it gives CASSYSGRTYGYTF.

CDR3: CASSVEGFEREKLFF. The DNA for the CDR3 is TGTGCCAGCAGTGTCGAGGGTTTTGAGCGTGAAAAACTGTTTTTT. This chain links TRBV2 with TRBJ1-4; no reliable D call. CDR3 length: 15 residues. Germline V CDR1 and CDR2: SNHLY, FYNNEI. With 4 bases removed from V and 7 bases from J, the gap between germline ends came to 16 bases.

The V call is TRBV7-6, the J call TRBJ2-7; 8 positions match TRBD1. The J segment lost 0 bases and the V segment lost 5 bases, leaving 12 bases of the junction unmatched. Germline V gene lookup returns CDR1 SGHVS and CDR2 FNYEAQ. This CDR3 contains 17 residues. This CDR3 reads CASSPSTTGVYSYEQYF. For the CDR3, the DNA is TGTGCCAGCAGCCCGTCCACGACAGGGGTGTACTCCTACGAGCAGTACTTC.

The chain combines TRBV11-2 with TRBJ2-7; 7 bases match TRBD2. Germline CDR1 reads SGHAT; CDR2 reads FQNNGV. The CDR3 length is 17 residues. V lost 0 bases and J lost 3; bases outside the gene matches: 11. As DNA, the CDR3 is TGTGCCAGCAGCTTAGATAGCCCCGGACTAGGGAGCTACGAGCAGTACTTC. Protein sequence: CASSLDSPGLGSYEQYF.

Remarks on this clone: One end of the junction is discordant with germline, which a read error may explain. CDR3 sequence (DNA): TGCGCCAGCAAAGCCCAGCGGGAGGTAGTCTACCATGAGCAGTTCTTC. Residues: CASKAQREVVYHEQFF. The chain carries TRBV4-1 and TRBJ2-1; TRBD2 matches at 9 bases. The germline gives CDR1 MGHRA, CDR2 YSYEKL. The CDR3 sequence is 16 residues long.

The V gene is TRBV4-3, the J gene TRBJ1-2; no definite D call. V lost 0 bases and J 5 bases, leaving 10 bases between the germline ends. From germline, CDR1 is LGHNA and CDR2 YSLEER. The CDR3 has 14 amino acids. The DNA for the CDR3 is TGCGCCAGCAGCCAAGATCGTGAGCCGTATGGCTACACCTTC. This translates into CASSQDREPYGYTF.

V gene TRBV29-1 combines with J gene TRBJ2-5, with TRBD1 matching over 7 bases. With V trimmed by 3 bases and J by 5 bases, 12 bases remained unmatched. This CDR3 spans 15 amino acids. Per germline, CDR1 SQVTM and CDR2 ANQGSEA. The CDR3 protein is CSVELQGRHGETQYF. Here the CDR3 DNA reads TGCAGCGTTGAGTTACAGGGGCGCCACGGGGAGACCCAGTACTTC. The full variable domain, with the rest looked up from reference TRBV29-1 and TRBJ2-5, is SAVISQKPSRDICQRGTSLTIQCQVDSQVTMMFWYRQQPGQSLTLIATANQGSEATYESGFVIDKFPISRPNLTFSTLTVSNMSPEDSSIYLCSVELQGRHGETQYFGPGTRLLVL.

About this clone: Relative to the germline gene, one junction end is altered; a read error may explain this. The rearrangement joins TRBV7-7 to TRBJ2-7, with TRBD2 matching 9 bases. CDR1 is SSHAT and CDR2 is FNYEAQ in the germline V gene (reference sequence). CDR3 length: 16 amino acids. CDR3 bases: TGTGCTAGCAACTCCGCCGAGCGGGGGGCCTCCTACGAGCAGTACTTC. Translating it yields CASNSAERGASYEQYF. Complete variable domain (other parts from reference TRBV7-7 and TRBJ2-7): GAGVSQSPRYKVTKRGQDVTLRCDPISSHATLYWYQQALGQGPEFLTYFNYEAQPDKSGLPSDRFSAERPEGSISTLTIQRTEQRDSAMYRCASNSAERGASYEQYFGPGTRLTVT.

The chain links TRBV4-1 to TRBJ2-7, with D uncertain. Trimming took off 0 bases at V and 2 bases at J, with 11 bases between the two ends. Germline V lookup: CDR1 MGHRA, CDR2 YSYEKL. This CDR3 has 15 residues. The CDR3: CASSQESQKTYEQYF. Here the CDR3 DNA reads TGCGCCAGCAGCCAAGAATCACAGAAGACCTACGAGCAGTACTTC.

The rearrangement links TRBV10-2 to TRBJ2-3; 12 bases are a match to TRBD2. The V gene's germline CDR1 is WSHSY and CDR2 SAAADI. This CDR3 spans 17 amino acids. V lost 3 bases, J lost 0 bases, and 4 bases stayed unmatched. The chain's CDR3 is CASSERLAGASTDTQYF. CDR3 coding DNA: TGCGCCAGCAGTGAACGACTAGCGGGGGCTAGCACAGATACGCAGTATTTT.

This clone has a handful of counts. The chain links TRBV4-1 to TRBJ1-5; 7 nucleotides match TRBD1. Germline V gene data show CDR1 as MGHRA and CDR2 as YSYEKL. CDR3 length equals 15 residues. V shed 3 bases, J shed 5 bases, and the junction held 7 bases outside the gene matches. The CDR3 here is CASSQGDRDYQPQHF. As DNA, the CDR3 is TGCGCCAGCAGCCAGGGTGACAGGGACTATCAGCCCCAGCATTTT.

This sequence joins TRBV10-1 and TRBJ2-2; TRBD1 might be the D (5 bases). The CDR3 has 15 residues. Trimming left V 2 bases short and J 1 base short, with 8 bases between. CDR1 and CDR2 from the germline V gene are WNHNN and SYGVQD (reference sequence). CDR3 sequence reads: CASSEDRLNTGELFF. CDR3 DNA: TGCGCCAGCAGTGAGGACAGATTGAACACCGGGGAGCTGTTTTTT.

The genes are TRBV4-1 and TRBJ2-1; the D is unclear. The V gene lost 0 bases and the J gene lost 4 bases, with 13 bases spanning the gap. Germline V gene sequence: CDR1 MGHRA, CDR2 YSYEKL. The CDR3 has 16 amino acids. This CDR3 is CASSQDYTAPYNEQFF. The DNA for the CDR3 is TGCGCCAGCAGCCAAGATTACACAGCCCCTTACAATGAGCAGTTCTTC.

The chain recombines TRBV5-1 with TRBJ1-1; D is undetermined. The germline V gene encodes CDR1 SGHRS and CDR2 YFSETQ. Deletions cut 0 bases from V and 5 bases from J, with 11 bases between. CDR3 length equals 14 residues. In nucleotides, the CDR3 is TGCGCCAGCAGCTTGGATAGTACCGGGACTGAAGCTTTCTTT. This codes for CASSLDSTGTEAFF.

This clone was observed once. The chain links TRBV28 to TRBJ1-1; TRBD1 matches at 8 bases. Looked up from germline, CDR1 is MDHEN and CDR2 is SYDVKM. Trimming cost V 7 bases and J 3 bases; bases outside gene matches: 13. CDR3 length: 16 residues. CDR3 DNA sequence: TGTGCCAGCATGATTCAGGGGGCGCCTGTCCACACTGAAGCTTTCTTT. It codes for CASMIQGAPVHTEAFF.

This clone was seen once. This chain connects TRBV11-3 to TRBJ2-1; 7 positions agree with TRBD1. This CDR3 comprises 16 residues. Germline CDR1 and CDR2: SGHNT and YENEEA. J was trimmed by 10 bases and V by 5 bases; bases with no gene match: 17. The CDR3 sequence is CASSLRQGWAKEEQFF. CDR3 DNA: TGTGCCAGCAGCCTTAGACAGGGCTGGGCTAAGGAGGAGCAGTTCTTC.

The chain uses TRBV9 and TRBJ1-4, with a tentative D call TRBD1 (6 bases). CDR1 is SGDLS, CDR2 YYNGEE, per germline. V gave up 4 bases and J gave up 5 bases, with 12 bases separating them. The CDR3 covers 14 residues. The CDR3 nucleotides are TGTGCCAGCAGCTCCGACACAGGGAATGAAAAACTGTTTTTT. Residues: CASSSDTGNEKLFF. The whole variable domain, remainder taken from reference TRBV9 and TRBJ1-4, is DSGVTQTPKHLITATGQRVTLRCSPRSGDLSVYWYQQSLDQGLQFLIQYYNGEERAKGNILERFSAQQFPDLHSELNLSSLELGDSALYFCASSSDTGNEKLFFGSGTQLSVL.

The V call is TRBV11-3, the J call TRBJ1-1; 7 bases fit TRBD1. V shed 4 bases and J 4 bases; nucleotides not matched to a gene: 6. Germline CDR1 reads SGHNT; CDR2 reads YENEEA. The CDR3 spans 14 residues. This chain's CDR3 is CASSYDRAGTEAFF. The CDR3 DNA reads TGTGCCAGCAGCTACGACAGGGCGGGCACTGAAGCTTTCTTT.

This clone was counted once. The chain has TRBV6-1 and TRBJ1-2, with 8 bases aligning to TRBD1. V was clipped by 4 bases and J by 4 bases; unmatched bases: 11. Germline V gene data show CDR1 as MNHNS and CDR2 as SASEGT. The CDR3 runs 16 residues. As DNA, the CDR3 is TGTGCCAGCAGTGTACCTCAGGGGGCGTTTGCCTATGGCTACACCTTC. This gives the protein CASSVPQGAFAYGYTF.

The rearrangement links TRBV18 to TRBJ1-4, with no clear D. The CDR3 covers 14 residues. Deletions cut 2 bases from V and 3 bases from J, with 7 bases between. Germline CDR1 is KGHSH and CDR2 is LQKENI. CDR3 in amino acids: CASSPSSSNEKLFF. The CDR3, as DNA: TGTGCCAGCTCACCATCGAGCTCTAATGAAAAACTGTTTTTT.

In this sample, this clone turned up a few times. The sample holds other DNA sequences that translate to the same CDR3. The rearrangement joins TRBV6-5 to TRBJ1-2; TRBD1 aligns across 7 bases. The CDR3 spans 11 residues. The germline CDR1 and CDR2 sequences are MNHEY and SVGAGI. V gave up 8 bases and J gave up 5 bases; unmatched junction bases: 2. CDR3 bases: TGTGCCAGCCGGACAGGTTATGGCTACACCTTC. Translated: CASRTGYGYTF.

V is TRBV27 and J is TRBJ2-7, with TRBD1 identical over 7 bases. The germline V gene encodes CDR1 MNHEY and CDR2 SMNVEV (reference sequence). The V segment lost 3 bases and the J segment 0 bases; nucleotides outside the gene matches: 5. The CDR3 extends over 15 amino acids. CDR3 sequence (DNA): TGTGCCAGCAGTTTCGGGACAGTCAGCTCCTACGAGCAGTACTTC. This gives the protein CASSFGTVSSYEQYF.